Listed below are T cell receptor beta chains from one sample, sequenced in a study of blood T cell repertoires in COVID-19. TCRdb's table, derived via immunoSEQ multiplex PCR, lists solely in-frame clones and lacks some. The sample has around 180,000 clones, approximately 87% seen once. Source material: peripheral blood. These receptors were collected from a man aged 40-49 years with active or convalescent COVID-19. CDR3s include the opening cysteine and the closing phenylalanine or tryptophan. Fields, in order: V gene, J gene, clone size, CDR3 protein. The size of a clone is reported for some rows only, either as once, few or many, or as a class for expanded clones.

v_call: TRBV30; j_call: TRBJ2-7; clone_size: -; cdr3_aa: CAWSVDRHKQYF
v_call: TRBV30; j_call: TRBJ1-6; clone_size: -; cdr3_aa: CAWKETANSPLHF
v_call: TRBV9; j_call: TRBJ1-2; clone_size: -; cdr3_aa: CASSVEGQGNYGYTF
v_call: TRBV24-1; j_call: TRBJ1-2; clone_size: -; cdr3_aa: CATSESRDRTNYGYTF
v_call: TRBV19; j_call: TRBJ1-5; clone_size: -; cdr3_aa: CASARGQGVRNQPQHF
v_call: TRBV9; j_call: TRBJ1-2; clone_size: few; cdr3_aa: CASSVGILQGYTF
v_call: TRBV30; j_call: TRBJ2-5; clone_size: -; cdr3_aa: CACRVAQETQYF
v_call: TRBV6-5; j_call: TRBJ1-5; clone_size: -; cdr3_aa: CASSSRQGNQPQHF
v_call: TRBV4-1; j_call: TRBJ1-1; clone_size: -; cdr3_aa: CASSQSGQGNTEAFF
v_call: TRBV19; j_call: TRBJ1-4; clone_size: -; cdr3_aa: CASKPMTGGIEKLFF
v_call: TRBV24-1; j_call: TRBJ1-1; clone_size: few; cdr3_aa: CATRGTGMNTEAFF
v_call: TRBV2; j_call: TRBJ2-3; clone_size: -; cdr3_aa: CASRLSSTDTQYF
v_call: TRBV9; j_call: TRBJ1-1; clone_size: -; cdr3_aa: CASSKGQENTEAFF
v_call: TRBV5-5; j_call: TRBJ1-3; clone_size: -; cdr3_aa: CASTGQRHSGNTIYF
v_call: TRBV10-2; j_call: TRBJ2-3; clone_size: -; cdr3_aa: CASSLTGTSGSTDTQYF
v_call: TRBV24-1; j_call: TRBJ1-1; clone_size: -; cdr3_aa: CATSRGSPNTEAFF
v_call: TRBV27; j_call: TRBJ2-3; clone_size: -; cdr3_aa: CASSLQGATQYF
v_call: TRBV6-6; j_call: TRBJ1-2; clone_size: -; cdr3_aa: CASTYDRTGINYGYTF
v_call: TRBV6-5; j_call: TRBJ2-5; clone_size: -; cdr3_aa: CASSYPGLAGQETQYF
v_call: TRBV19; j_call: TRBJ2-1; clone_size: -; cdr3_aa: CASSIGLAGAPGEQFF
v_call: TRBV6-5; j_call: TRBJ1-1; clone_size: -; cdr3_aa: CASRTGQGAWTEAFF
v_call: TRBV1; j_call: TRBJ1-2; clone_size: -; cdr3_aa: CTSSQSRTGTGDGYTF
v_call: TRBV9; j_call: TRBJ2-3; clone_size: -; cdr3_aa: CASSVAGTNTQYF
v_call: TRBV5-1; j_call: TRBJ2-4; clone_size: -; cdr3_aa: CASSDRQGRNIQYF
v_call: TRBV19; j_call: TRBJ1-2; clone_size: -; cdr3_aa: CAHSDRDYGYTF
v_call: TRBV6-5; j_call: TRBJ1-5; clone_size: -; cdr3_aa: CASSPQGASNQPQHF
v_call: TRBV18; j_call: TRBJ2-3; clone_size: -; cdr3_aa: CASSTRGEGTDTQYF
v_call: TRBV11-2; j_call: TRBJ2-1; clone_size: once; cdr3_aa: CASRPLRGLYNEQFF
v_call: TRBV28; j_call: TRBJ1-4; clone_size: -; cdr3_aa: CASSFSLGVVVNEKLFF
v_call: TRBV30; j_call: TRBJ2-3; clone_size: -; cdr3_aa: CAWQRGEGDTQYF
v_call: TRBV4-3; j_call: TRBJ2-2; clone_size: -; cdr3_aa: CASSLTRDTSTGELFF
v_call: TRBV30; j_call: TRBJ2-4; clone_size: -; cdr3_aa: CAWSIQGKNIQYF
v_call: TRBV5-1; j_call: TRBJ2-7; clone_size: -; cdr3_aa: CASSSDRGTHYEQYF
v_call: TRBV11-2; j_call: TRBJ1-2; clone_size: -; cdr3_aa: CASSLTDNYGYTF
v_call: TRBV15; j_call: TRBJ1-5; clone_size: -; cdr3_aa: CATSRLIGVSNQPQHF
v_call: TRBV4-2; j_call: TRBJ1-6; clone_size: few; cdr3_aa: CASSQGIQGAGSSPLHF
v_call: TRBV5-1; j_call: TRBJ1-2; clone_size: -; cdr3_aa: CASSPIPAGQGPYGYTF
v_call: TRBV5-1; j_call: TRBJ2-2; clone_size: -; cdr3_aa: CASSLSGGARTGELFF
v_call: TRBV2; j_call: TRBJ1-6; clone_size: -; cdr3_aa: CASEGQDNSPLHF
v_call: TRBV5-4; j_call: TRBJ2-3; clone_size: many; cdr3_aa: CASTLGGPTDTQYF
v_call: TRBV4-1; j_call: TRBJ2-5; clone_size: -; cdr3_aa: CASSQLGQNQETQYF
v_call: TRBV3-1/TRBV3-2; j_call: TRBJ1-4; clone_size: -; cdr3_aa: CASSPSDEKLFF
v_call: TRBV5-1; j_call: TRBJ1-1; clone_size: -; cdr3_aa: CASSLEGEAFF
v_call: TRBV2; j_call: TRBJ1-4; clone_size: -; cdr3_aa: CASSADRSNEKLFF
v_call: TRBV6-5; j_call: TRBJ1-5; clone_size: -; cdr3_aa: CASQRSNQPQHF
v_call: TRBV3-1/TRBV3-2; j_call: TRBJ2-1; clone_size: -; cdr3_aa: CASSGELADPYNEQFF
v_call: TRBV6-5; j_call: TRBJ1-2; clone_size: -; cdr3_aa: CASQRSREGNYGYTF